The rows below give T cell receptor beta chains drawn from one sample of a study of cytomegalovirus exposure and HLA in healthy donors. Using immunoSEQ multiplex PCR, the repertoire was profiled, and TCRdb retains in-frame clones only, with some absent. The sample shows about 56,000 clones, about 96% of them seen only once. The sequenced sample was PBMCs. The receptors stem from a woman aged 18-29 years in good health and CMV-seronegative. Each CDR3 is given with its conserved first and last residue. D genes are given only for firm matches. Size is stated for part of the rows, as once, few or many counts, or as a class when the clone is expanded.

size	V	D	length	J	DNA	CDR3
NA	TRBV7-9	NA	14	TRBJ2-5	TGTGCCAGCAGCTTAGCGACTAGAGAGGAGACCCAGTACTTC	CASSLATREETQYF
NA	TRBV6-5	NA	15	TRBJ2-1	TGTGCCAGCAGTGGCCCCCTCAGGGGGAGGAATGAGCAGTTCTTC	CASSGPLRGRNEQFF
NA	TRBV7-2	TRBD2	16	TRBJ2-1	TGTGCCAGCAGCACCGGGACTAGCGGGAGTGCCAATGAGCAGTTCTTC	CASSTGTSGSANEQFF
NA	TRBV5-6	TRBD2	14	TRBJ2-3	TGTGCCAGCAGGACTAGCGGGAGGGTGGATACGCAGTATTTT	CASRTSGRVDTQYF
NA	TRBV7-2	TRBD1	16	TRBJ1-5	TGTGCCAGCAGCCCATTGGGACAGAGGGGCAATCAGCCCCAGCATTTT	CASSPLGQRGNQPQHF
NA	TRBV28	NA	14	TRBJ1-2	TGTGCCAGCATGGGGGCAGGGGAAAACTATGGCTACACCTTC	CASMGAGENYGYTF
NA	TRBV5-1	NA	15	TRBJ1-2	TGCGCCAGCACCAAAGGGCCAGGGGCGGACTATGGCTACACCTTC	CASTKGPGADYGYTF
NA	TRBV28	NA	14	TRBJ1-4	TGTGCCAGCAGTACAGGGTATTTAAATGAAAAACTGTTTTTT	CASSTGYLNEKLFF
NA	TRBV19	NA	17	TRBJ2-2	TGTGCCAGTAGTATAGGTCAGGGGGGCCTGAACACCGGGGAGCTGTTTTTT	CASSIGQGGLNTGELFF
NA	TRBV10-2	TRBD1	14	TRBJ2-7	TGCGCCAGCAGTGGCGGGACAGGGGGGTTGGAGCAGTACTTC	CASSGGTGGLEQYF
NA	TRBV30	TRBD1	16	TRBJ1-5	TGTGCCTGGAGTATCTCGGGACAGGGGTCCGATCAGCCCCAGCATTTT	CAWSISGQGSDQPQHF
NA	TRBV5-4	TRBD1	16	TRBJ1-1	TGTGCCAGCAGCTGGGGGGACAGGGGTTATTACACTGAAGCTTTCTTT	CASSWGDRGYYTEAFF
NA	TRBV5-1	NA	11	TRBJ2-3	TGCGCCAGCAAGGGGCAAGATACGCAGTATTTT	CASKGQDTQYF
few	TRBV18	TRBD1	18	TRBJ2-6	TGTGCCAGCTCACCAGTGGAGGGACAGGGGGTTGGGGCCAACGTCCTGACTTTC	CASSPVEGQGVGANVLTF
NA	TRBV19	TRBD2	16	TRBJ2-2	TGTGCCAGTAGTATTTGGGGGGGGGAGAACACCGGGGAGCTGTTTTTT	CASSIWGGENTGELFF
NA	TRBV7-3	NA	14	TRBJ1-1	TGTGCCAGCAGCCCCCGGGGGGGAAGCACTGAAGCTTTCTTT	CASSPRGGSTEAFF
NA	TRBV2	NA	14	TRBJ1-3	TGTGCCAGCAGCCCCGGGAGCTCTGGAAACACCATATATTTT	CASSPGSSGNTIYF
NA	TRBV7-3	NA	14	TRBJ2-2	TGTGCCAGCAGCTTAGGTCACGGGACCGGGGGGCTGTTTTTT	CASSLGHGTGGLFF
NA	TRBV9	TRBD2	16	TRBJ2-7	TGTGCCAGCAGCGCAGGCGGGGGGGCGAGGGACTACGAGCAGTACTTC	CASSAGGGARDYEQYF
NA	TRBV30	TRBD1	12	TRBJ2-7	TGTGCCTGGGACAGGGGGTCCTACGAGCAGTACTTC	CAWDRGSYEQYF
NA	TRBV10-1	NA	15	TRBJ2-5	TGCGCCAGCCCCCCGTCGGAGGGGTCACCCGAGACCCAGTACTTC	CASPPSEGSPETQYF
NA	TRBV6-5	TRBD1	16	TRBJ2-2	TGTGCCAGCAGTTACGCGGGGGACAGGGTGGTCGGGGAGCTGTTTTTT	CASSYAGDRVVGELFF
NA	TRBV19	NA	11	TRBJ1-5	TGTGCCAGTAGTATAGCACAGTCCCAGCATTTT	CASSIAQSQHF
NA	TRBV6-1	NA	12	TRBJ1-2	TGTGCCAGCAGTGAGGGGGGGTATGGCTACACCTTC	CASSEGGYGYTF
NA	TRBV28	TRBD1	14	TRBJ1-2	TGTGCCAGCAGTCCCGGGACAGCTAACTATGGCTACACCTTC	CASSPGTANYGYTF
NA	TRBV7-8	NA	14	TRBJ1-2	TGTGCCAGCAGCTTAGGGGGGGAGTTTCATGGCTACACCTTC	CASSLGGEFHGYTF
NA	TRBV28	TRBD2	14	TRBJ2-7	TGTGCCAGCAGTTTTACGGGAGGATCCTACGAGCAGTACTTC	CASSFTGGSYEQYF
NA	TRBV4-3	TRBD2	14	TRBJ2-7	TGCGCCAGCAGCCAAGGTTACGCTAGCGGCGAGCAGTACTTC	CASSQGYASGEQYF
NA	TRBV13	NA	15	TRBJ2-3	TGTGCCAGCAGCTCCGGGGGGCCGGGGTCAGATACGCAGTATTTT	CASSSGGPGSDTQYF
NA	TRBV7-3	NA	15	TRBJ2-7	TGTGCCAGCAGCTCAGGTCCCCGGGGCTCCTACGAGCAGTACTTC	CASSSGPRGSYEQYF
once	TRBV10-2	TRBD1	16	TRBJ2-2	TGCGCCAGCAGCCGCCGGACAGGGACCAACACCGGGGAGCTGTTTTTT	CASSRRTGTNTGELFF
NA	TRBV5-6	NA	15	TRBJ1-5	TGTGCCAGCAGCTTGAGGTCAGCCAGGGATCAGCCCCAGCATTTT	CASSLRSARDQPQHF
NA	TRBV6-1	TRBD2	17	TRBJ2-2	TGTGCCAGCAGTGAAAGTCTAGCGGGGGGGCTCACCGGGGAGCTGTTTTTT	CASSESLAGGLTGELFF
once	TRBV7-9	TRBD2	15	TRBJ2-3	TGTGCCAGCAGCCCCCTAGCGGGAGGGGCAGATACGCAGTATTTT	CASSPLAGGADTQYF
NA	TRBV5-1	NA	12	TRBJ2-7	TGCGCCAGCAGCTGGGGGGACAGCGAGCAGTACTTC	CASSWGDSEQYF
NA	TRBV4-1	NA	12	TRBJ1-2	TGCGCCAGCAGCCAAGTTCGCGGGGGCTACACCTTC	CASSQVRGGYTF
NA	TRBV9	TRBD1	16	TRBJ1-3	TGTGCCAGCAGCTCCGGGCAGGGGGTTCCTGGAAACACCATATATTTT	CASSSGQGVPGNTIYF
NA	TRBV28	NA	16	TRBJ2-3	TGTGCCAGCAGTACCCCAACTAGTTCCAGCACAGATACGCAGTATTTT	CASSTPTSSSTDTQYF
NA	TRBV11-3	TRBD1	13	TRBJ2-4	TGTGCCAGCAGCCCCGGACAGGGTAGCATTCAGTACTTC	CASSPGQGSIQYF
few	TRBV30	NA	15	TRBJ2-2	TGTGCCTGGAGTGTACCTTCGGTTTCGACCGGGGAGCTGTTTTTT	CAWSVPSVSTGELFF
NA	TRBV5-5	NA	16	TRBJ2-7	TGTGCCAGCAGCTTGGGGCTAGCACAGATAACCTACGAGCAGTACTTC	CASSLGLAQITYEQYF
NA	TRBV12-5	TRBD2	15	TRBJ2-2	TGTGCTAGTGGCCCGGGACTACCCAACACCGGGGAGCTGTTTTTT	CASGPGLPNTGELFF
once	TRBV28	NA	13	TRBJ1-4	TGTGCCAGCAGTCGAAGTTTGCCAGGGTATTTATTTTTT	CASSRSLPGYLFF
NA	TRBV18	NA	16	TRBJ1-3	TGTGCCAGCTCACCCGCAGGCCCGAGCTCTGGAAACACCATATATTTT	CASSPAGPSSGNTIYF
NA	TRBV5-1	NA	15	TRBJ2-6	TGCGCCAGCAGCTCCCGTCCCTCTGGGGCCAACGTCCTGACTTTC	CASSSRPSGANVLTF
NA	TRBV6-5	NA	13	TRBJ2-7	TGTGCCAGCAGTTTCGGCAGGGGTAGGGAGCAGTACTTC	CASSFGRGREQYF
once	TRBV7-9	TRBD1	13	TRBJ2-1	TGTGCCAGCAGCACGACAGGGTACAATGAGCAGTTCTTC	CASSTTGYNEQFF
once	TRBV7-2	NA	16	TRBJ2-3	TGTGCCAGCAGCTCCCGACTCGACAGGCACACAGATACGCAGTATTTT	CASSSRLDRHTDTQYF
NA	TRBV28	NA	16	TRBJ1-2	TGTGCCAGCAGCCAAGGGGGTGGGTGGACTAACTATGGCTACACCTTC	CASSQGGGWTNYGYTF
NA	TRBV28	TRBD2	14	TRBJ2-7	TGTGCCAGCAGTTCACCTAGCGGGACGCCCCGGGAGTACTTC	CASSSPSGTPREYF
NA	TRBV5-6	NA	16	TRBJ2-5	TGTGCCAGCAGTCCGACCTGGGGGGGGGCCGGGGAGACCCAGTACTTC	CASSPTWGGAGETQYF
NA	TRBV27	NA	16	TRBJ2-3	TGTGCCAGCAGCTCCCGGAACAGACGTAGCACAGATACGCAGTATTTT	CASSSRNRRSTDTQYF